The 2 T cell receptor beta chains presented below share a single source sample, sequenced in a study of regulatory T cells in long-lasting Graves disease. iRepertoire HTBI primers and Arm-PCR of CDR3 regions built TCR beta libraries. TCRdb itself ran the multiplex PCR reads through MiXCR, one entry per CDR3 protein. The sample has 500,000 or so distinct CDR3 sequences, 16% seen once. Time point in this sample: newly diagnosed GD, antithyroid drugs for less than 3 months. Researchers made the TCR library from RNA that was extracted from PBMCs. This same sample was also part of a study on T cells in Graves' hyperthyroidism and ophthalmopathy.

Here the sequenced sample was peripheral blood mononuclear cells (PBMCs), taken at new diagnosis, from a patient treated with antithyroid drugs. These TCRs come from a woman aged 35 to 60 with Graves disease.

V gene TRBV12-3 or TRBV12-4 combines with J gene TRBJ1-6; D gene unclear. The CDR3 has 13 amino acids. The ends were cut back, 3 bases at V and 8 bases at J, with 8 bases in the middle. The CDR3 DNA reads as TGTGCCAGCAGTTTTTACGGGGATTCACCCCTCCACTTT. Its translation is CASSFYGDSPLHF.

This clonotype was counted at least ten times. The chain employs TRBV27 and TRBJ1-1; a weak D match, TRBD1 (6 bases). CDR3 length equals 13 residues. In germline, CDR1 is MNHEY, CDR2 SMNVEV (reference sequence). Trimming removed 3 bases from V and 5 bases from J, with 10 bases in between. The CDR3 nucleotides are TGTGCCAGCAGTTTCAACAGGGATACTGAAGCTTTCTTT. Its translation: CASSFNRDTEAFF.